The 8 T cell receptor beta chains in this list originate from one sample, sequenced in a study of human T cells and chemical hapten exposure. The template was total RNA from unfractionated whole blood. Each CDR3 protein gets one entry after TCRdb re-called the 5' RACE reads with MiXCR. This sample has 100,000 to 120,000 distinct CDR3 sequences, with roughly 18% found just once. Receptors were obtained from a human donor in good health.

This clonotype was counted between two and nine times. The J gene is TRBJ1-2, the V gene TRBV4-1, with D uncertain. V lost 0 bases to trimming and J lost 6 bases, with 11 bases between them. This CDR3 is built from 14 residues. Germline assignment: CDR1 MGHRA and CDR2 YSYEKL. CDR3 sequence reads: CASSQEAKRNGYTF. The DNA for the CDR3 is TGCGCCAGCAGCCAAGAGGCCAAGCGGAATGGCTACACCTTC.

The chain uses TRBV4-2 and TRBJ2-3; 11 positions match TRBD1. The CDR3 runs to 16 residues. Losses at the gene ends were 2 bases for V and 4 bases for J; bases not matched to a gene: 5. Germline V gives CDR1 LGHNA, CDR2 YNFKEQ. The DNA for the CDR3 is TGTGCCAGCAGCCAATCCGGGACAGGGGGGCCAGATACGCAGTATTTT. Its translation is CASSQSGTGGPDTQYF.

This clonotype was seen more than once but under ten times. CDR3 sequence: CASSPSDIQYF. The CDR3 region has the DNA TGTGCCAGCTCACCATCGGACATTCAGTACTTC. The chain has TRBV18 and TRBJ2-4, with no clear D. This CDR3 spans 11 amino acids. The germline CDR1 and CDR2 sequences are KGHSH and LQKENI. Trimming pared 2 bases from V and 8 bases from J, leaving 4 bases between.

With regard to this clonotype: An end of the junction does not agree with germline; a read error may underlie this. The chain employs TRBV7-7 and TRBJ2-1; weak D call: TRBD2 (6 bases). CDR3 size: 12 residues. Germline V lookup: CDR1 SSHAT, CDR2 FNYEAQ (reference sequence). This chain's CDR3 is CASSGGSNEQFF. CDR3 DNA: TGTGCTAGCAGTGGGGGGAGTAATGAGCAGTTCTTC.

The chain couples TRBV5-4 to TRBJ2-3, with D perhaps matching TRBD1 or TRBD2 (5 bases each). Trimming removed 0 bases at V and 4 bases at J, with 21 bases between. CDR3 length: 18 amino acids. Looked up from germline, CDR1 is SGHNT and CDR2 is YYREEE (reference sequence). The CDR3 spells CASSLGPGTLGPADTQYF. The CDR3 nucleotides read TGTGCCAGCAGCTTGGGGCCCGGGACGCTGGGTCCAGCAGATACGCAGTATTTT. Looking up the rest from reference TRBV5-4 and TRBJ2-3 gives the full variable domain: ETGVTQSPTHLIKTRGQQVTLRCSSQSGHNTVSWYQQALGQGPQFIFQYYREEENGRGNFPPRFSGLQFPNYSSELNVNALELDDSALYLCASSLGPGTLGPADTQYFGPGTRLTVL.

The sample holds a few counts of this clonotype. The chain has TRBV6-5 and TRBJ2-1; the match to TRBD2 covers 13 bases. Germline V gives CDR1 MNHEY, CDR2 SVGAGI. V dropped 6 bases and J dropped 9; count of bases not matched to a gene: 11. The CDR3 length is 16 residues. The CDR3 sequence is CASSRGTSGVGTEQFF. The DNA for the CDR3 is TGTGCCAGCAGCCGAGGGACTAGCGGGGTGGGGACTGAGCAGTTCTTC.

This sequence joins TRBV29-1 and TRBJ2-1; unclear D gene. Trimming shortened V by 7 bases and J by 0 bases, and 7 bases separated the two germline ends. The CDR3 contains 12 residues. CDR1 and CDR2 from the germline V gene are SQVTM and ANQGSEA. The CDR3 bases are TGCAGCGCTCAAGACTCCTACAATGAGCAGTTCTTC. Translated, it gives CSAQDSYNEQFF.

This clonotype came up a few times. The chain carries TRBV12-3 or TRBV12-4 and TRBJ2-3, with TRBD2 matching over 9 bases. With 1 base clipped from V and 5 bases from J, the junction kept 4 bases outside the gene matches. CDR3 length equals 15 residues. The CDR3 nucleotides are TGTGCCAGCAGTTTAGAGGCTAGCGGGATAGATACGCAGTATTTT. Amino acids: CASSLEASGIDTQYF.